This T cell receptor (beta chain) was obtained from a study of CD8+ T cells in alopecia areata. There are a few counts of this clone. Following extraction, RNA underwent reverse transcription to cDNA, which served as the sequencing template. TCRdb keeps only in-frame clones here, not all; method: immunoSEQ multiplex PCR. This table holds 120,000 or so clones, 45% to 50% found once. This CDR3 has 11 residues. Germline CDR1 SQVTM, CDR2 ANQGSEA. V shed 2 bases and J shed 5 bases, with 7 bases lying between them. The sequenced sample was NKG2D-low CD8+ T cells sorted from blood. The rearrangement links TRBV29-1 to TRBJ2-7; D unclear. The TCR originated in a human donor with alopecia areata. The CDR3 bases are TGCAGCGTTGAACTTGGGAACGAGCAGTACTTC. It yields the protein CSVELGNEQYF.